What follows describes a single T cell receptor beta chain. The antigen remains unidentified. Unique molecular identifiers were present in the TCR beta cDNA libraries. TCRdb fed the PCR reads into MiXCR, producing one record per CDR3 protein. The table includes around 710,000 distinct CDR3 sequences, roughly 50% detected once. V lost 5 bases to trimming and J lost 7 bases; unmatched junction nucleotides: 7. The CDR3 is 14 residues long. This entry is derived from a study of post-analysis software for immune sequencing data. Study outcomes and limitations: Five TRBV segments appeared more often in patients than in controls, and TRBV5-6, TRBV5-1 and TRBV20-1 were among these. Strong co-clustering by F measure linked samples that shared a preparation batch.

The TCR sequence derives from a girl aged 10 to 17 with multiple sclerosis. V gene TRBV12-3 or TRBV12-4 combines with J gene TRBJ2-7; 11 bases align to TRBD1. The source material was blood. The CDR3 reads CASSLGTGGSEQYF. In DNA, the CDR3 is TGTGCCAGCAGTCTAGGGACAGGGGGAAGTGAGCAGTACTTC.